This T cell receptor beta chain was documented in a study of shared clonotypes between healthy human individuals (dated by TCRdb to the early 2020s). Some background on the complete study: Two women and a few men aged 18 to 49 years were included in the cohort. For each donor, three plates each were used for CD4 naive and CD4 memory, two plates were used for CD8 naive, and one plate was used for CD8 memory. Each donor's leukapheresis produced roughly between roughly 0.94 and 9.5 billion PBMCs. Libraries were prepared and TCR repertoires were sequenced by different laboratories using diverse techniques, in order to increase sequencing depth and limit assay-specific biases. To estimate repertoire size and how much clonotypes are shared between individuals, the study performed deep sequencing of blood TCR repertoires from a few healthy adults.

The donors were healthy, HIV-negative adults with no recently reported acute infections or vaccinations. Only Caucasian adults living in Nashville, Tennessee, USA were represented among the donors. CD4+ T cells were enriched by magnetic negative selection; naive cells were then positively selected on CD45RA, and the negative fraction formed the memory subset. Blood was obtained by leukapheresis, after which PBMCs were separated by Ficoll-Histopaque density gradient centrifugation and cryopreserved in liquid nitrogen vapor phase. Purity and quantity of every magnetically sorted T cell population were checked by analytical flow cytometry. Genomic DNA was isolated from each sorted fraction and quantified by UV absorbance on a Nanodrop 2000c. TCR CDR3 regions were amplified from genomic DNA by multiplex PCR using the deep immunoSEQ assay. Extracted genomic DNA from each cell subset was distributed evenly across all wells of several immunoSEQ 96-well plates, and each plate was treated as a replicate. For sorted subsets, each replicate PCR was loaded with around 220 ng genomic DNA, equivalent to some 27,000 T cell genomes. The purified libraries were quantified using a Qubit 3.0 fluorometer, sized with a Bioanalyzer 2100, and then quantified again using the KAPA Library Quantification kit. Every immunoSEQ 96-well plate was sequenced on a separate single-read 150-cycle Illumina NextSeq 550 flow cell. Under the source paper's analysis protocol: The immunoSEQ output contained only junctional sequences without quality scores, so filtering could not match that applied to full-length reads. To assign V/J genes and CDR3, sequences were annotated using PyIR, a Python wrapper for IgBLAST v1.9, with IMGT germline references. Any read was removed if the V/J assignment was weak (E-value above 1e-6), the CDR3 was missing, or the read contained stop codons, out-of-frame junctions, or ambiguous translated residues. A V3J clonotype was defined by an identical inferred V gene, J gene, and CDR3 amino acid sequence. Percentage overlap between repertoires was calculated by dividing the number of shared unique clonotypes by the size of the smaller repertoire. Richness of each repertoire was evaluated using RTK rarefaction, the Chao1 estimator, and Recon v2.1 estimates of unobserved clonotypes. OLGA was used to compute generation probabilities for all TCRbeta clonotypes that the gDNA method yielded from four donors. The clones in this table, taken by TCRdb from immuneACCESS, are in-frame only. Not every clone is retained; where verified, under half of the shortfall comes from an unresolved V gene, and the cause of the rest is unknown. Clone size and V and J calls were adopted from that table, with D and trimming inferred from the DNA. The sample table holds roughly 500,000 clones, of which 90% to 96% were seen once. Clones ranked in the top ten supply less than 0.06% of the sample.

V is cut by 4 bases and J by 6 bases, and the space between the germline ends is 9 bases. CDR1 and CDR2 (LNHDA, SQIVND) derive from the germline V gene (reference sequence). Including the terminal cysteine and phenylalanine, the CDR3 comprises 13 residues. CDR3 DNA is the only sequence kept; it has 39 bases, read in frame from the first base. The investigation overall reported the following: Naive subsets generally had larger estimated clonotype richness than memory subsets did. Compared with non-shared clonotypes, the clonotypes found in all four sorted-subset donors had higher generation probabilities. Rarefaction of sorted-subset datasets indicated incomplete sequencing despite the large sequencing depth. Roughly 5% of naive CD4, 3.5% of naive CD8, approximately 2% of memory CD4, and about 0.4% of memory CD8 clonotypes were shared across several donors. Only blood was sampled, and tissue TCR repertoires likely differ from those in blood. Pairwise subsampling led to the expectation that sequencing depth would affect the degree of clonotype sharing among donors. The small number of donors limited the genetic and exposure-history diversity represented.

Points on this clone: Its antigen target is currently unknown. Base-call qualities are not available, and no considerably larger clone is one nucleotide away.

This TCR was sampled from a woman aged 25 to 39 in good health. The rearranged segments are TRBV19 and TRBJ2-2, with the D gene too uncertain to name. The source material was naive CD4+ T cells sorted from blood. According to the study, the label for this sample's cell subset or site signals: CD45RA+ positively selected. The base sequence is TGTGCCAGTAGTACGAGGACCCCCGGGGAGCTGTTTTTT. Translated, it gives CASSTRTPGELFF.